A single sample is the source of the 20 T cell receptor beta chains below, sequenced in a study of blood T cell repertoires in COVID-19. Sequenced by immunoSEQ multiplex PCR; TCRdb stores in-frame clones only, minus some. This sample carries about 300,000 clones, more than 80% of them seen once, and the ten largest clones take under 6.5%. Sequencing was done on a sample of peripheral blood. These receptors all come from a man aged 18 to 30 who had recovered from COVID-19.

CDR3 in amino acids: CASRGQMNTEAFF. The CDR3 bases are TGTGCCAGCAGGGGACAGATGAACACTGAAGCTTTCTTT. The chain employs TRBV7-9 and TRBJ1-1; 7 nucleotides match TRBD1. This CDR3 comprises 13 residues. CDR1 is SEHNR, CDR2 FQNEAQ, per germline (reference sequence). The trim removed 6 bases at V and 0 bases at J, leaving 1 base unmatched.

The V gene is TRBV10-3, the J gene TRBJ2-7, with TRBD1 matching 7 bases. The CDR3 runs to 14 residues. Germline CDR1 is ENHRY and CDR2 is SYGVKD. The junction had 5 bases not matched to a gene; V was cut back by 4 bases and J by 2 bases. CDR3 sequence (DNA): TGTGCCATCAGTGGAGGAGACAGGGCCTACGAGCAGTACTTC. Translated, it gives CAISGGDRAYEQYF.

This clone has a handful of counts. The CDR3 reads CASSLEVGRPYEQYF. CDR3 sequence (DNA): TGTGCCAGCAGCTTAGAAGTCGGCAGGCCCTACGAGCAGTACTTC. The V call is TRBV11-2, the J call TRBJ2-7; D unresolved. This CDR3 spans 15 amino acids. Trimming shortened V by 0 bases and J by 2 bases, and 11 bases separated the two germline ends. The germline gives CDR1 SGHAT, CDR2 FQNNGV.

The V and J genes are TRBV7-2 and TRBJ2-3, with D perhaps matching TRBD2 (6 bases). The CDR3 spans 14 residues. CDR1 is SGHTA and CDR2 is FQGNSA in the germline V gene. Trimming cost V 5 bases and J 2 bases, with 11 bases left between them. CDR3 bases: TGTGCCAGCAGCGACCCGGGGGACACAGATACGCAGTATTTT. It codes for CASSDPGDTDTQYF. The variable domain in full, completed from reference TRBV7-2 and TRBJ2-3, reads GAGVSQSPSNKVTEKGKDVELRCDPISGHTALYWYRQSLGQGLEFLIYFQGNSAPDKSGLPSDRFSAERTGGSVSTLTIQRTQQEDSAVYLCASSDPGDTDTQYFGPGTRLTVL.

The rearrangement links TRBV2 to TRBJ2-4; a weak D match, TRBD2 (8 bases). CDR1 is SNHLY, CDR2 FYNNEI, per germline. Trimming removed 4 bases at V and 1 base at J, with 17 bases between. The CDR3 spans 17 residues. This CDR3 reads CASSGGGGGGAKNIQYF. In DNA form, the CDR3 reads TGTGCCAGCAGTGGAGGAGGGGGCGGGGGGGCCAAAAACATTCAGTACTTC.

The chain recombines TRBV5-6 with TRBJ1-5; TRBD1 aligns across 9 bases. The germline V gene encodes CDR1 SGHDT and CDR2 YYEEEE. This CDR3 has 15 residues. V was pared by 4 bases and J by 3 bases, with 5 bases of the junction left unmatched. The CDR3 region is CASSTGQGINQPQHF. The CDR3, as DNA: TGTGCCAGCAGCACGGGACAGGGAATCAATCAGCCCCAGCATTTT. Complete variable domain (other parts from reference TRBV5-6 and TRBJ1-5): DAGVTQSPTHLIKTRGQQVTLRCSPKSGHDTVSWYQQALGQGPQFIFQYYEEEERQRGNFPDRFSGHQFPNYSSELNVNALLLGDSALYLCASSTGQGINQPQHFGDGTRLSIL.

The V gene is TRBV7-2, the J gene TRBJ2-3, with TRBD2 identical over 9 bases. The CDR3 spans 15 residues. CDR1 and CDR2 from the germline V gene are SGHTA and FQGNSA. V was pared by 2 bases and J by 2 bases, with 2 bases of the junction left unmatched. The CDR3 coding sequence is TGTGCCAGCAGCTTAATAGCGGGGGCCACAGATACGCAGTATTTT. Translated, it gives CASSLIAGATDTQYF.

The chain is built from TRBV29-1 and TRBJ2-3; maybe TRBD2 (5 bases). The CDR3 sequence is 14 residues long. Germline CDR1 SQVTM, CDR2 ANQGSEA. Trimming removed 3 bases from V and 1 base from J, with 11 bases in between. The CDR3 here is CSVEAGGGTDTQYF. The CDR3 DNA reads as TGCAGCGTTGAGGCGGGTGGCGGCACAGATACGCAGTATTTT.

The V gene is TRBV6-4, the J gene TRBJ1-2; weak D call: TRBD1 (5 bases). Deletions cut 3 bases from V and 4 bases from J, with 18 bases between. Germline CDR1 is MRHNA and CDR2 is SNTAGT. This CDR3 has 16 amino acids. The CDR3 reads CASSDLTAIKAYGYTF. CDR3 DNA: TGTGCCAGCAGTGATCTGACAGCCATTAAGGCCTATGGCTACACCTTC.

This clone appeared a few times. The J gene is TRBJ1-1, the V gene TRBV4-2; 10 bases match TRBD1. This CDR3 is built from 15 residues. V lost 3 bases and J lost 3; bases outside the gene matches: 4. The germline gives CDR1 LGHNA, CDR2 YNFKEQ. CDR3 residues: CASSHGGTGDTEAFF. The CDR3 DNA reads as TGTGCCAGCAGCCACGGCGGGACAGGGGACACTGAAGCTTTCTTT.

The sample holds one count of this clone. V and J are TRBV7-2 and TRBJ2-7, with 9 bases identical to TRBD1. Germline V gene data show CDR1 as SGHTA and CDR2 as FQGNSA. The CDR3 sequence is 15 residues long. V was pared by 1 base and J by 4 bases, with 5 bases of the junction left unmatched. This CDR3 is CASSLVAGQGYEQYF. CDR3 in DNA: TGTGCCAGCAGCTTAGTGGCGGGACAGGGTTACGAGCAGTACTTC.

V gene TRBV4-1 combines with J gene TRBJ2-7; 7 nucleotides align to TRBD1. In germline, CDR1 is MGHRA, CDR2 YSYEKL. Trimming took 4 bases from V and 2 from J; bases not matched to a gene: 8. This CDR3 contains 15 residues. The DNA for the CDR3 is TGCGCCAGCAGCCCTAAAATGGGACAGCCCTACGAGCAGTACTTC. Translating gives CASSPKMGQPYEQYF.

V usage is TRBV3-1 (or the pseudogene TRBV3-2) and J usage is TRBJ2-1; 8 bases line up with TRBD2. Germline V lookup: CDR1 LGHDT, CDR2 YNNKEL (reference sequence). The CDR3 has 18 amino acids. V lost 1 base to trimming and J lost 8 bases; unmatched junction nucleotides: 16. CDR3 nucleotide sequence: TGTGCCAGCAGCCAAGTGCCCGGGGAAGCGGGAGCTTCGTATGAGCAGTTCTTC. Translating gives CASSQVPGEAGASYEQFF.

This clone has only one observation. J is TRBJ1-1 and V is TRBV5-6; 7 nucleotides agree with TRBD1. Germline V gene lookup returns CDR1 SGHDT and CDR2 YYEEEE. The V gene end was trimmed by 5 bases and the J gene end by 3 bases; junction bases not matched to a gene: 4. The CDR3 spans 13 residues. CDR3 sequence reads: CASRFGTDTEAFF. The CDR3 region has the DNA TGTGCCAGCAGGTTTGGGACAGACACTGAAGCTTTCTTT.

This clone occurred once. V gene TRBV4-1 combines with J gene TRBJ1-3, with D perhaps matching TRBD1 (6 bases). The CDR3 has 16 residues. Trimming took 0 bases from V and 3 from J, leaving 12 bases between them. Germline V gives CDR1 MGHRA, CDR2 YSYEKL. The DNA for the CDR3 is TGCGCCAGCAGCCAAGACCCCCAGGGGTTTGGAAACACCATATATTTT. It yields the protein CASSQDPQGFGNTIYF.

The rearrangement joins TRBV5-1 to TRBJ1-2; D gene uncertain. This CDR3 is 14 amino acids long. Germline CDR1 reads SGHRS; CDR2 reads YFSETQ. V was shortened by 3 bases and J by 2 bases, with 11 bases between the two germline ends. The DNA for the CDR3 is TGCGCCAGCAGCTACCAGACGACAAACTATGGCTACACCTTC. As protein: CASSYQTTNYGYTF.

The genes are TRBV5-4 and TRBJ1-2; the D is unclear. Germline V lookup: CDR1 SGHNT, CDR2 YYREEE (reference sequence). The V gene lost 6 bases and the J gene lost 6 bases, with 18 bases spanning the gap. The CDR3 runs to 14 residues. CDR3 nucleotides: TGTGCCAGCAACCCCGACCGGGCGGGAGATGGCTACACCTTC. This codes for CASNPDRAGDGYTF.

V usage is TRBV19 and J usage is TRBJ2-5; 13 nucleotides agree with TRBD2. Losses at the gene ends were 7 bases for V and 5 bases for J; bases not matched to a gene: 7. Germline CDR1 and CDR2: LNHDA and SQIVND (reference sequence). This CDR3 is built from 15 residues. For the CDR3, the DNA is TGTGCCAGTAACCCGGGACTAGCGGGAAGGGAGACCCAGTACTTC. Its translation: CASNPGLAGRETQYF.

This clone appeared once. V gene TRBV19 combines with J gene TRBJ1-5; TRBD1 is a possible D gene (5 bases). Between the trimmed V and J ends, which lost 9 bases and 2 bases, there was a span of 17 bases. Per germline, CDR1 LNHDA and CDR2 SQIVND (reference sequence). This CDR3 spans 15 amino acids. CDR3: CASKDNLYGNQPQHF. CDR3 sequence (DNA): TGTGCCAGCAAGGACAATCTATATGGCAATCAGCCCCAGCATTTT. Full variable domain (remainder filled in from reference TRBV19 and TRBJ1-5): DGGITQSPKYLFRKEGQNVTLSCEQNLNHDAMYWYRQDPGQGLRLIYYSQIVNDFQKGDIAEGYSVSREKKESFPLTVTSAQKNPTAFYLCASKDNLYGNQPQHFGDGTRLSIL.

The genes are TRBV6-5 and TRBJ2-7; D may be TRBD2 (6 bases). Looked up from germline, CDR1 is MNHEY and CDR2 is SVGAGI. The CDR3 loop spans 15 amino acids. The V end lost 2 bases, the J end lost 0 bases, and 11 bases lay between the germline ends. The CDR3 DNA sequence: TGTGCCAGCAGTTACGGGCTAGCGCGCTCCTACGAGCAGTACTTC. Amino acid sequence: CASSYGLARSYEQYF.